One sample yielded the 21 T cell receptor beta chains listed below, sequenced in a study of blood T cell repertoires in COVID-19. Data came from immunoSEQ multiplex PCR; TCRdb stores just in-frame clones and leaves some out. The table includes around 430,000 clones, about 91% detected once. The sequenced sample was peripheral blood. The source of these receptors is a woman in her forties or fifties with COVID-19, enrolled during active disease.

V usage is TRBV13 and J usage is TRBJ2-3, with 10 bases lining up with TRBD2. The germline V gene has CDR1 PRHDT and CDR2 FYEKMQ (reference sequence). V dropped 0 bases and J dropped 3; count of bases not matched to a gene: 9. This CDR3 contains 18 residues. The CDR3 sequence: CASSLGGGGTSETDTQYF. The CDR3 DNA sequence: TGTGCCAGCAGCTTAGGAGGGGGGGGGACTAGCGAAACAGATACGCAGTATTTT.

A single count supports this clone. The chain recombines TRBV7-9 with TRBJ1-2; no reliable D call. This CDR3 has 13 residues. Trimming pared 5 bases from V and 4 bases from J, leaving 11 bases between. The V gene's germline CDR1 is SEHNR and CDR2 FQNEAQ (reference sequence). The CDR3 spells CASSLPRGYGYTF. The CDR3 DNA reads TGTGCCAGCAGCCTACCCCGGGGCTATGGCTACACCTTC.

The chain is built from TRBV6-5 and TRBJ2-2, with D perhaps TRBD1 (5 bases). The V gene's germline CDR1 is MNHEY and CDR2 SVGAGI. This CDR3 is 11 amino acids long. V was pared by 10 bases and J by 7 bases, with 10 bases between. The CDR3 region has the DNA TGTGCCACCTTCGACAGCGGGGAGCTGTTTTTT. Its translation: CATFDSGELFF.

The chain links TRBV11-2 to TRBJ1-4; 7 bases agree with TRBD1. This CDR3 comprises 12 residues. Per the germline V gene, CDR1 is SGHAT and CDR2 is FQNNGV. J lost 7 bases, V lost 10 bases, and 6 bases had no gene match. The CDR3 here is CATGQSSEKLFF. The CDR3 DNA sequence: TGTGCCACGGGACAGAGCAGTGAAAAACTGTTTTTT.

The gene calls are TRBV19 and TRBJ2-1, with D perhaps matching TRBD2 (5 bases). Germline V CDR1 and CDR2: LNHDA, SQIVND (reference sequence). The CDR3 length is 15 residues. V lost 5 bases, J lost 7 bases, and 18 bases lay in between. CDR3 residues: CASSRGVLEVNEQFF. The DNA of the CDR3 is TGTGCCAGTAGTCGGGGAGTTCTCGAGGTGAATGAGCAGTTCTTC.

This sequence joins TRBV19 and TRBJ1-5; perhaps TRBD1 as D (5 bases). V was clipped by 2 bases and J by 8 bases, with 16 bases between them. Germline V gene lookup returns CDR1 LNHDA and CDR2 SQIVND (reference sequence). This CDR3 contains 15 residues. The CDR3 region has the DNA TGTGCCAGTAGTATATCAGGAACCCTAGGGGAGCCCCAGCATTTT. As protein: CASSISGTLGEPQHF.

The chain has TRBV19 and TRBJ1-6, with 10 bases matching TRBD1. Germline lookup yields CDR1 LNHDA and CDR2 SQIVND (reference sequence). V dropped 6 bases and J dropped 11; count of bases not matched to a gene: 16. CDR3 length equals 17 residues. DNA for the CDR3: TGTGCCAGTAGCAATGCCAACCCTCGGGACAGGGGAACACCCCTCCACTTT. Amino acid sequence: CASSNANPRDRGTPLHF.

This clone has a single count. CDR3 loop: CASKEGMTNYGYTF. Written as DNA, the CDR3 is TGTGCCAGTAAGGAGGGGATGACTAACTATGGCTACACCTTC. The V and J genes are TRBV27 and TRBJ1-2; TRBD1 is a possible D gene (5 bases). The CDR3 covers 14 residues. V was shortened by 9 bases and J by 0 bases, with 14 bases between the two germline ends. Germline V gene data show CDR1 as MNHEY and CDR2 as SMNVEV (reference sequence).

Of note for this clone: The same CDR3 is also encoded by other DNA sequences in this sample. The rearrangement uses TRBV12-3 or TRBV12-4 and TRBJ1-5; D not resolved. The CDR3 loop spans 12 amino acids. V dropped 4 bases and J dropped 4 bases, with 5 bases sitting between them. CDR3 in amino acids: CASSSRNQPQHF. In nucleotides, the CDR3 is TGTGCCAGCAGTTCTCGGAATCAGCCCCAGCATTTT.

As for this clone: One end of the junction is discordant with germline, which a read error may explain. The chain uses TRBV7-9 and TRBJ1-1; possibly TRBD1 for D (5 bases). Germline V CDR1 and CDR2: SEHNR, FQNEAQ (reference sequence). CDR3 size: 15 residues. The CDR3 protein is CASSPSSGGNAEAFF. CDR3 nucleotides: TGTGCCAGCAGCCCCTCGTCGGGGGGGAACGCTGAAGCTTTCTTT. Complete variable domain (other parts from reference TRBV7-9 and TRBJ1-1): DTGVSQNPRHKITKRGQNVTFRCDPISEHNRLYWYRQTLGQGPEFLTYFQNEAQLEKSRLLSDRFSAERPKGSFSTLEIQRTEQGDSAMYLCASSPSSGGNAEAFFGQGTRLTVV.

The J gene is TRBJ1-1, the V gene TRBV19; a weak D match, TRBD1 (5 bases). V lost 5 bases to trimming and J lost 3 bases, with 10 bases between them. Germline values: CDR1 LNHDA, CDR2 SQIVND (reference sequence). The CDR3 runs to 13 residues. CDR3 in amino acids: CASSFTGDTEAFF. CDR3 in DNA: TGTGCCAGTAGTTTCACGGGGGACACTGAAGCTTTCTTT.

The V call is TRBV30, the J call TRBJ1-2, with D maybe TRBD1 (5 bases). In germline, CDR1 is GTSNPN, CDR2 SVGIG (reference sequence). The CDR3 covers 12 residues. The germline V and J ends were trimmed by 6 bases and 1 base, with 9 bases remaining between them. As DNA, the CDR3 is TGTGCCTGCTCAGACAGTAACTATGGCTACACCTTC. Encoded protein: CACSDSNYGYTF. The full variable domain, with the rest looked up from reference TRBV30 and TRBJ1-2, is SQTIHQWPATLVQPVGSPLSLECTVEGTSNPNLYWYRQAAGRGLQLLFYSVGIGQISSEVPQNLSASRPQDRQFILSSKKLLLSDSGFYLCACSDSNYGYTFGSGTRLTVV.

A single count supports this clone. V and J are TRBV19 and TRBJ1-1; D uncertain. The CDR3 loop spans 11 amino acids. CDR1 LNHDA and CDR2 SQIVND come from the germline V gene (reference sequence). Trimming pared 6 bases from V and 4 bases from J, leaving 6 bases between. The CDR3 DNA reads TGTGCCAGTAGCGAGTCCACTGAAGCTTTCTTT. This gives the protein CASSESTEAFF.

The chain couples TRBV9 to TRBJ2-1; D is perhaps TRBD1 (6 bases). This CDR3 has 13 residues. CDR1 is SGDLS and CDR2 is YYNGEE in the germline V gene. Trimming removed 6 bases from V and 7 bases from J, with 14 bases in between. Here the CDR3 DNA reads TGTGCCAGCAACGGACAGCTCAGGAATGAGCAGTTCTTC. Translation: CASNGQLRNEQFF.

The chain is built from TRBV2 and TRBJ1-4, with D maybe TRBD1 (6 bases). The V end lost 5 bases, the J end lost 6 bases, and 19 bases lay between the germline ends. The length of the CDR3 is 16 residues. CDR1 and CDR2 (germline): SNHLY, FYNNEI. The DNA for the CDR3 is TGTGCCAGCAGTAAGGGCCCAGGGGAGTTTGATGAAAAACTGTTTTTT. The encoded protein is CASSKGPGEFDEKLFF.

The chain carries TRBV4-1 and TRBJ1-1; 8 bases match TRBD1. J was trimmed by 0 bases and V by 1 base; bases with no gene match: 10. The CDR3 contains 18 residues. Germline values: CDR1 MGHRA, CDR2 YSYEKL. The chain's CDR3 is CASSQGVNRGEVNTEAFF. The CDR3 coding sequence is TGCGCCAGCAGCCAAGGGGTGAACAGGGGGGAGGTGAACACTGAAGCTTTCTTT.

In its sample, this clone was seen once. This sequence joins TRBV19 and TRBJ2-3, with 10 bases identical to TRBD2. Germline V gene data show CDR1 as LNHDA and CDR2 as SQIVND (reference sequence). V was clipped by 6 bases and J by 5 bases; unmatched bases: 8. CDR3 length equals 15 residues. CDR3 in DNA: TGTGCCAGTAGCGGAGCGGGGGGGCCAGGAGATACGCAGTATTTT. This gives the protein CASSGAGGPGDTQYF. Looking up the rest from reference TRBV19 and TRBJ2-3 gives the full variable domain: DGGITQSPKYLFRKEGQNVTLSCEQNLNHDAMYWYRQDPGQGLRLIYYSQIVNDFQKGDIAEGYSVSREKKESFPLTVTSAQKNPTAFYLCASSGAGGPGDTQYFGPGTRLTVL.

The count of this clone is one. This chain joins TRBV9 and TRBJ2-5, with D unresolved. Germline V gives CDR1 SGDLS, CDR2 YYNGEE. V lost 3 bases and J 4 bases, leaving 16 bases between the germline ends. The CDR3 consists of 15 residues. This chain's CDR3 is CASSGRLPEGETQYF. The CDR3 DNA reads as TGTGCCAGCAGCGGGCGGCTGCCAGAAGGAGAGACCCAGTACTTC.

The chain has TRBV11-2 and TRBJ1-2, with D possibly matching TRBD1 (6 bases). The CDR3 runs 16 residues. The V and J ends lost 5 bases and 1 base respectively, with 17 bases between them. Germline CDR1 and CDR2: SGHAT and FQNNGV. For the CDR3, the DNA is TGTGCCAGCAGCCCTCTGGTCAGGGGCCTTAACTATGGCTACACCTTC. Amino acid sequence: CASSPLVRGLNYGYTF.

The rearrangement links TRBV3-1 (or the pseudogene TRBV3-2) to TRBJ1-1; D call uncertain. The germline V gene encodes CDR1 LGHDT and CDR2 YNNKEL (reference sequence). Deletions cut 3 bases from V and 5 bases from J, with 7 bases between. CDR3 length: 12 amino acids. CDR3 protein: CASSQLETEAFF. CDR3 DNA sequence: TGTGCCAGCAGCCAGCTGGAGACTGAAGCTTTCTTT.

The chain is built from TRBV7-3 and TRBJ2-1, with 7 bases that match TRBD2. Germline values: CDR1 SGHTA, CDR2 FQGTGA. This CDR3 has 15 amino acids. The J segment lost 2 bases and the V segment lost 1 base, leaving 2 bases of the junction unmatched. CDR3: CASSLIRGAYNEQFF. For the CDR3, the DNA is TGTGCCAGCAGCTTAATACGGGGGGCCTACAATGAGCAGTTCTTC.